This is a list of T cell receptor beta chains from one sample in a study of cytomegalovirus exposure and HLA in healthy donors. Sequenced by immunoSEQ multiplex PCR; TCRdb stores in-frame clones only, minus some. The sample has 130,000 to 150,000 clones; over 65% are singletons. The sample taken for sequencing was PBMCs. The receptor source for this set is a man between 40 and 49 years old in good health and CMV-seropositive. The conserved cysteine and the conserved F or W are not part of the CDR3 here.

12	TRBV6-1	TRBJ1-2	ASSEGPGNYGYT
15	TRBV7-2	TRBJ1-1	ASSPGQGRDGGTEAF
11	TRBV30	TRBJ1-2	AWSRAGGHGYT
13	TRBV2	TRBJ2-1	ASSDATSGNYEQF
14	TRBV7-2	TRBJ2-3	ASSFQGASMTDTQY
13	TRBV15	TRBJ1-1	ATSSSPRGRTEAF
11	TRBV19	TRBJ2-5	ASSRSGEETQY
13	TRBV30	TRBJ1-4	AWSVRLYQGEKLF
13	TRBV18	TRBJ2-2	ASSPGLADTGELF
11	TRBV19	TRBJ2-1	ASSTTGSNEQF
16	TRBV27	TRBJ2-3	ASESTSGLAGGKDTQY
12	TRBV19	TRBJ2-5	ASSIGLSGETQY
14	TRBV28	TRBJ2-2	ASSPVLPMNTGELF
13	TRBV13	TRBJ1-5	ASSLGQGSNQPQH
12	TRBV4-1	TRBJ2-7	ASRVTDKSYEQY
9	TRBV6-5	TRBJ1-1	ASNQGSEAF
12	TRBV6-5	TRBJ2-7	ASRTTSGGDEQY
14	TRBV15	TRBJ2-7	ATSSLRRDRRNEQY
14	TRBV28	TRBJ2-3	ASSSNRGTSTDTQY
13	TRBV6-5	TRBJ1-4	ASSYTGATNEKLF
11	TRBV29-1	TRBJ1-5	SVGQGTNQPQH
9	TRBV20-1	TRBJ2-1	SVAPGAEQF
13	TRBV6-1	TRBJ2-1	ASSRSGSRYNEQF
13	TRBV27	TRBJ2-7	ASRLNRGLGYEQY
14	TRBV9	TRBJ2-3	ASSVGVAGGGDTQY
11	TRBV28	TRBJ2-5	ASKDRGRETQY
11	TRBV14	TRBJ1-1	ASSQGPNTEAF
12	TRBV30	TRBJ1-6	AWRGVAGNSPLH
11	TRBV19	TRBJ2-7	ASSGTGDYEQY
14	TRBV5-1	-	ASSPQGLAGESEQY
12	TRBV6-1	TRBJ2-7	ASSARDRAGEQY
13	TRBV5-1	TRBJ1-1	ASSQRQGDNTEAF
14	TRBV4-1	TRBJ1-1	ASSQEGDRARTEAF
12	TRBV5-1	TRBJ2-3	ASSLNGLIDTQY
14	TRBV11-2	TRBJ2-3	ASSLGRNNLAGPQY
13	TRBV18	TRBJ2-3	ASSPWQGNTDTQY
13	TRBV7-2	TRBJ2-7	ASSLSSDSSYEQY
12	TRBV10-2	TRBJ1-1	ASSRVGLNTEAF
14	TRBV5-1	TRBJ1-4	ASRLTGGTTNEKLF
12	TRBV9	TRBJ2-1	ASCPGDSYNEQF
12	TRBV4-2	TRBJ2-7	ASSQGAGAGEQY
9	TRBV7-2	TRBJ2-7	ASSLGDSQY
13	TRBV6-5	TRBJ2-2	ASSRTSGDTGELF
14	TRBV28	TRBJ1-2	ASSLRGHGGIDGYT
12	TRBV10-2	TRBJ1-2	ASSEEIVLRGYT
15	TRBV7-6	TRBJ2-5	ASSFSRTSGSGETQY
12	TRBV6-5	TRBJ1-1	ASSVTGVNTEAF
14	TRBV7-9	TRBJ2-2	SSSSSPGLATGELF
13	TRBV7-9	TRBJ2-7	SSSFGTGGYYEQY
14	TRBV10-3	TRBJ2-7	AIRNEIQGFLSEQY
12	TRBV5-1	TRBJ2-3	ASSTVGGTDTQY
11	TRBV7-2	TRBJ2-7	ASSVGHTYEQY